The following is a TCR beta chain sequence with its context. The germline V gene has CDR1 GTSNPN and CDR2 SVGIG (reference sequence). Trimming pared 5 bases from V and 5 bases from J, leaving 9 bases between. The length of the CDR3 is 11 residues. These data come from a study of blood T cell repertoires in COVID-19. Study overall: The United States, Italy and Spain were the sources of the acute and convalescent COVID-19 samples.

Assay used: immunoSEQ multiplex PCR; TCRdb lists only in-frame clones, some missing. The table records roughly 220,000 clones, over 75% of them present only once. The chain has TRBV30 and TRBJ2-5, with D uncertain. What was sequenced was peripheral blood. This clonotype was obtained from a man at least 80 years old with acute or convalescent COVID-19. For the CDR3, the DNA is TGTGCCTGGGAGGCGTGGGAGACCCAGTACTTC. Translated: CAWEAWETQYF.